The 20 T cell receptor beta chains reported below all come from one sample, sequenced in a study of shared clonotypes between healthy human individuals (dated by TCRdb to 2020 to 2022). Preparation of the library involved the immunoSEQ multiplex PCR assay. Drawn from immuneACCESS, this table holds only the in-frame rearrangements with V and J called that TCRdb kept. Clones are partly lost; checked studies trace under half to an unresolved V gene and leave the rest unexplained. The sample table contains 2 million to 2.5 million clones; only one count was recorded for around 93% of them. The leading ten clones occupy about 1.5% of the sample. CD8 naive samples were CD45RO-negative cells positively selected for CCR7, giving a CD45RA+CCR7+ population that excluded TemRA cells. The material sequenced was naive CD8+ T cells from PBMCs. This sample's cell subset or site label indicates: CD45RA+CCR7+. Every receptor here comes from a man younger than 35 in good health. Some clones in this sample may be carry-over from other donors' samples.

V and J are TRBV12-5 and TRBJ1-2; tentative D call: TRBD1 (5 bases). Germline lookup yields CDR1 LGHNT and CDR2 FRNRAP. Between the trimmed V and J ends, which lost 2 bases and 5 bases, there was a span of 9 bases. This CDR3 spans 13 amino acids. In nucleotides, the CDR3 is TGTGCTAGTGGTTTGAGGCAGGGTTATGGCTACACCTTC. Encoded protein: CASGLRQGYGYTF.

The chain couples TRBV28 to TRBJ1-5, with 7 bases fitting TRBD1. Germline V gives CDR1 MDHEN, CDR2 SYDVKM. V gave up 1 base and J gave up 0 bases; unmatched junction bases: 15. The CDR3 extends over 20 amino acids. Here the CDR3 reads CASSLYPVGQPYFSNQPQHF. In DNA form, the CDR3 reads TGTGCCAGCAGTTTATACCCCGTGGGACAGCCCTACTTTAGCAATCAGCCCCAGCATTTT.

Only one count was recorded for this clone. The same CDR3 can be traced to other DNA sequences in this sample. This chain joins TRBV7-3 and TRBJ2-1; 9 bases align to TRBD2. CDR3 length equals 15 residues. V was pared by 5 bases and J by 0 bases, with 2 bases of the junction left unmatched. Germline V gene data show CDR1 as SGHTA and CDR2 as FQGTGA. CDR3 sequence: CASSLSGSSYNEQFF. The CDR3 coding sequence is TGTGCCAGCAGCCTTAGCGGGAGCTCCTACAATGAGCAGTTCTTC.

The chain has TRBV28 and TRBJ1-3, with D unclear. Trimming left V 3 bases short and J 0 bases short, with 9 bases between. The CDR3 runs 15 residues. The germline gives CDR1 MDHEN, CDR2 SYDVKM. The CDR3 here is CASSFIPLSGNTIYF. Here the CDR3 DNA reads TGTGCCAGCAGTTTTATCCCGCTCTCTGGAAACACCATATATTTT.

A remark on this clone: At the DNA level, this CDR3 is encoded by other sequences in the same sample as well. The J gene is TRBJ1-1, the V gene TRBV27, with 8 bases identical to TRBD1. With 5 bases clipped from V and 5 bases from J, the junction kept 4 bases outside the gene matches. CDR3 length: 13 residues. The germline CDR1 and CDR2 sequences are MNHEY and SMNVEV (reference sequence). The CDR3 nucleotides are TGTGCCAGCAGTCCCCGACAGGGGACTGAAGCTTTCTTT. Residues: CASSPRQGTEAFF.

The chain links TRBV4-1 to TRBJ2-7; TRBD1 matches at 7 bases. Germline V lookup: CDR1 MGHRA, CDR2 YSYEKL. The J segment lost 0 bases and the V segment lost 1 base, leaving 12 bases of the junction unmatched. The CDR3 runs to 18 residues. The CDR3 DNA follows: TGCGCCAGCAGCCAAGTCGCCGCTCAGGGGGTTAGCTCCTACGAGCAGTACTTC. Its protein product is CASSQVAAQGVSSYEQYF.

The V call is TRBV7-9, the J call TRBJ1-1; 9 positions agree with TRBD1. The J segment lost 4 bases and the V segment lost 6 bases, leaving 6 bases of the junction unmatched. The germline V gene has CDR1 SEHNR and CDR2 FQNEAQ (reference sequence). The CDR3 is 14 amino acids. CDR3 residues: CASSYDRGGTEAFF. The DNA for the CDR3 is TGTGCCAGCAGTTACGACAGGGGGGGCACTGAAGCTTTCTTT.

V is TRBV15 and J is TRBJ2-2, with 13 bases fitting TRBD2. CDR1 and CDR2 (germline): LNHNV, YYDKDF (reference sequence). V lost 5 bases to trimming and J lost 6 bases; unmatched junction nucleotides: 15. The CDR3 consists of 19 residues. The CDR3 sequence: CATSVFPGLAGPSAGELFF. CDR3 nucleotides: TGTGCCACCAGCGTCTTTCCGGGACTAGCGGGACCTTCCGCCGGGGAGCTGTTTTTT.

The rearrangement joins TRBV29-1 to TRBJ1-2, with 9 bases identical to TRBD1. CDR1 and CDR2 from the germline V gene are SQVTM and ANQGSEA. The J segment lost 4 bases and the V segment lost 3 bases, leaving 6 bases of the junction unmatched. CDR3 length: 14 residues. The CDR3 sequence: CSVETGGTGYGYTF. DNA of the CDR3: TGCAGCGTTGAGACAGGGGGGACGGGCTATGGCTACACCTTC.

As concerns this clone: Other DNA sequences from this sample encode an identical CDR3 as well. The V call is TRBV30, the J call TRBJ2-1; D uncertain. The germline gives CDR1 GTSNPN, CDR2 SVGIG (reference sequence). The CDR3 covers 13 residues. Trimming cost V 5 bases and J 0 bases, with 8 bases left between them. CDR3 residues: CAWSGASYNEQFF. In nucleotides, the CDR3 is TGTGCCTGGTCTGGCGCCTCCTACAATGAGCAGTTCTTC.

This chain connects TRBV25-1 to TRBJ1-3, with a weak D call TRBD1 (6 bases). This CDR3 has 15 amino acids. Trimming pared 4 bases from V and 3 bases from J, leaving 13 bases between. Germline V lookup: CDR1 MGHDK, CDR2 SYGVNS. The CDR3: CASSGRTGIGNTIYF. The CDR3, as DNA: TGTGCCAGCAGTGGGAGAACAGGGATTGGAAACACCATATATTTT.

The chain joins TRBV28 to TRBJ2-5; 7 bases fit TRBD1. V gave up 6 bases and J gave up 3 bases; unmatched junction bases: 10. The CDR3 contains 15 residues. Germline V gives CDR1 MDHEN, CDR2 SYDVKM. CDR3 nucleotide sequence: TGTGCCAGCAGCTTTGACAGGGCCGACAAAGAGACCCAGTACTTC. Protein: CASSFDRADKETQYF.

As concerns this clone: Other nucleotide sequences from this sample produce the same CDR3. This chain links TRBV7-6 with TRBJ2-3; no clear D gene. V lost 1 base and J lost 2, with 4 bases in between. The V gene's germline CDR1 is SGHVS and CDR2 FNYEAQ. The CDR3 covers 13 residues. CDR3 in DNA: TGTGCCAGCAGCTTAGGAACCACAGATACGCAGTATTTT. Its translation: CASSLGTTDTQYF.

This chain links TRBV27 with TRBJ2-1; 9 bases are a match to TRBD1. Germline-derived CDR1 and CDR2 are MNHEY and SMNVEV (reference sequence). The CDR3 has 16 residues. Trimming removed 5 bases from V and 6 bases from J; junction bases left unmatched: 11. The DNA of the CDR3 is TGTGCCAGCAGTACGACCGGGACAGGGTTTCGCAATGAGCAGTTCTTC. Amino acids: CASSTTGTGFRNEQFF.

The V gene is TRBV4-3, the J gene TRBJ2-1; D tentatively reads TRBD1 or TRBD2 (6 bases each). Germline loops: CDR1 LGHNA, CDR2 YSLEER. The CDR3 loop spans 17 amino acids. Trimming removed 0 bases from V and 2 bases from J, with 14 bases in between. This CDR3 reads CASSQEEPRGPYNEQFF. CDR3 sequence (DNA): TGCGCCAGCAGCCAAGAGGAACCTCGGGGGCCCTACAATGAGCAGTTCTTC.

The chain combines TRBV7-2 with TRBJ2-2, with 8 bases that match TRBD2. V lost 3 bases to trimming and J lost 7 bases; unmatched junction nucleotides: 7. The germline CDR1 and CDR2 sequences are SGHTA and FQGNSA. The CDR3 covers 15 residues. The CDR3 DNA reads TGTGCCAGCAGCTTTGCTAGCGGGCCCGGCGGGGAGCTGTTTTTT. Translation gives CASSFASGPGGELFF.

The chain is built from TRBV7-9 and TRBJ1-4; no definite D call. CDR3 length: 12 residues. Germline-derived CDR1 and CDR2 are SEHNR and FQNEAQ (reference sequence). Trimming pared 5 bases from V and 6 bases from J, leaving 7 bases between. Here the CDR3 reads CASSRFDEKLFF. DNA of the CDR3: TGTGCCAGCAGCCGATTCGATGAAAAACTGTTTTTT. Variable domain in full (rest from reference TRBV7-9 and TRBJ1-4): DTGVSQNPRHKITKRGQNVTFRCDPISEHNRLYWYRQTLGQGPEFLTYFQNEAQLEKSRLLSDRFSAERPKGSFSTLEIQRTEQGDSAMYLCASSRFDEKLFFGSGTQLSVL.

As concerns this clone: The same CDR3 arises from other DNA sequences in this sample as well. CDR3 DNA sequence: TGTGCCAGCAGCGTAGGACGAGCCTACGAGCAGTACTTC. This encodes CASSVGRAYEQYF. The V call is TRBV27, the J call TRBJ2-7; D gene unclear. With 6 bases removed from V and 2 bases from J, the gap between germline ends came to 11 bases. The germline V gene has CDR1 MNHEY and CDR2 SMNVEV (reference sequence). This CDR3 region has 13 residues.

CDR3 bases: TGTGCCAGACAACAGGCGAGCTCCTACGAGCAGTACTTC. Translating gives CARQQASSYEQYF. This chain connects TRBV27 to TRBJ2-7, with TRBD1 as a possible D gene (5 bases). Per germline, CDR1 MNHEY and CDR2 SMNVEV (reference sequence). The ends were cut back, 9 bases at V and 0 bases at J, with 12 bases in the middle. The CDR3 loop spans 13 amino acids.

The rearrangement joins TRBV28 to TRBJ2-1; possible D gene TRBD1, 6 bases. The V gene's germline CDR1 is MDHEN and CDR2 SYDVKM. The V and J ends lost 7 bases and 7 bases respectively, with 14 bases between them. The CDR3 consists of 13 residues. CDR3 region: CASTEHQGNEQFF. The CDR3 nucleotides are TGTGCCAGCACCGAACACCAGGGGAATGAGCAGTTCTTC.